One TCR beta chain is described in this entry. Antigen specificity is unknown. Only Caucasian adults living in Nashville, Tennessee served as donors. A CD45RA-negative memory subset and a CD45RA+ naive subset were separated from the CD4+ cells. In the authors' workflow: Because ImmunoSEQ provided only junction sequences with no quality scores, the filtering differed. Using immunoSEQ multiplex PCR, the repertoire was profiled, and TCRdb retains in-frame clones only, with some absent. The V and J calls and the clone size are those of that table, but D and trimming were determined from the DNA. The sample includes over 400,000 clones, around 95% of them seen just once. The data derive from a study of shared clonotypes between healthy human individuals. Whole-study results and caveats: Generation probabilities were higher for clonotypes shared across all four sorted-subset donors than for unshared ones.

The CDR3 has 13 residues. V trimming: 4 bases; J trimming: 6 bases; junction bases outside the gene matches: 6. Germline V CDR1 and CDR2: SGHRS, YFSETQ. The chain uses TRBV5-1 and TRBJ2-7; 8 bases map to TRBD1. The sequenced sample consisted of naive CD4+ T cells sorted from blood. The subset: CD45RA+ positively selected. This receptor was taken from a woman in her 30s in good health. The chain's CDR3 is CASSGRTGGEQYF. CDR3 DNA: TGCGCCAGCAGCGGGAGAACAGGGGGCGAGCAGTACTTC. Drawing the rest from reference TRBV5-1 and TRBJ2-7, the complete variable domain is KAGVTQTPRYLIKTRGQQVTLSCSPISGHRSVSWYQQTPGQGLQFLFEYFSETQRNKGNFPGRFSGRQFSNSRSEMNVSTLELGDSALYLCASSGRTGGEQYFGPGTRLTVT.